This T cell receptor (beta chain) stems from a study of OX40 agonist ivuxolimab in advanced cancers. Whole-study results and caveats: Normalized expansion of T-cell clones was also low for some nonresponders.

Data came from immunoSEQ multiplex PCR; TCRdb stores just in-frame clones and leaves some out. The data contain about 60,000 clones, around nine tenths of them singletons. As regards this clone: No antigen is known for it.

It was autoimmune disease history or systemic immunosuppression that excluded patients. With 0 bases removed from V and 2 bases from J, the gap between germline ends came to 17 bases. This CDR3 comprises 17 residues. Germline V gene sequence: CDR1 MRHNA, CDR2 SNTAGT. This TCR was sampled from an adult with an advanced solid tumor such as melanoma, head and neck, liver or kidney cancer. This material consisted of CD4+ or CD8+ T cells sorted from blood, taken in a trial of the OX40 agonist ivuxolimab. This chain connects TRBV6-4 to TRBJ2-7; D unresolved. In DNA form, the CDR3 reads TGTGCCAGCAGTGACTCGACTCCGCCAGTCGCTACCTACGAGCAGTACTTC. It translates to CASSDSTPPVATYEQYF.